This T cell receptor beta chain came from a study of T-cell memory formation after mild COVID-19. General study results and limits: Pre-infection memory carried some responding clones, suggesting that cross-reactive memory joined.

5'RACE with constant-segment primers built TCRalpha and TCRbeta cDNA libraries with UMIs. TCRdb redid the calling of the 5' RACE reads with MiXCR, one entry per CDR3 protein. The data show some 440,000 distinct CDR3 sequences, with around a quarter seen just once and approximately 12% held by the top ten. V lost 0 bases to trimming and J lost 0 bases, with 12 bases between them. This CDR3 region has 16 residues. Germline V gives CDR1 MNHEY, CDR2 SVGEGT. Comments on this clonotype: Its specificity is not known.

This TCR came from an adult woman who had mild COVID-19 (a few samples of this study predate the infection). Cell type and time point are not known. V and J are TRBV6-2 or TRBV6-3 and TRBJ2-7; a weak D match, TRBD1 (6 bases). The sample was PBMCs or a T cell subset sorted from them (not recorded which). The CDR3 sequence is CASSYSGDTGSYEQYF. The CDR3, as DNA: TGTGCCAGCAGTTACTCGGGGGACACCGGCTCCTACGAGCAGTACTTC.